The entry below describes one T cell receptor beta chain. The target antigen is unknown. The PCR made use of 60 Vbeta and 13 Jbeta primers. Sequenced by immunoSEQ multiplex PCR; TCRdb stores in-frame clones only, minus some. The data hold around 140,000 clones, with about three quarters observed a single time. CDR3 length: 16 residues. Between the trimmed V and J ends, which lost 1 base and 5 bases, there was a span of 15 bases. Germline CDR1 and CDR2: SGHAT and FQNNGV. These data come from a study of cytomegalovirus exposure and HLA in healthy donors. Study results and limitations: Presence/absence analyses supposed approximately even sequencing depth among donors. Testing in vitro showed a few CMV-associated chains specific for CMV antigens.

The sample consisted of PBMCs. The V gene is TRBV11-2, the J gene TRBJ2-1; perhaps TRBD1 as D (6 bases). The receptor was isolated from a man between 40 and 49 years old in good health and CMV-seropositive. The CDR3 DNA reads as TGTGCCAGCAGCTTAGGGGGGCGGACAGTAGACAATGAGCAGTTCTTC. This codes for CASSLGGRTVDNEQFF.